This TCR beta chain was found in a study of blood T cell repertoires in COVID-19. Study summary: Whether acute or convalescent, the COVID-19 samples came from the United States, Italy and Spain.

Regarding this clone: Other nucleotide sequences from this sample produce the same CDR3.

Authors' methods: The authors estimated nucleated cell counts from reference gene primer amplification. The protocol was immunoSEQ multiplex PCR, while the TCRdb copy is restricted to in-frame clones and leaves out a portion. V and J calls plus clone size are reproduced from that table; the DNA served to infer D and trimming. The repertoire has about 41,000 clones, about 81% of them found once; the top ten carry 39%. The ends were cut back, 0 bases at V and 5 bases at J, with 5 bases in the middle. This CDR3 spans 14 amino acids. Looked up from germline, CDR1 is MNHNY and CDR2 is SVGAGI (reference sequence).

The J gene is TRBJ1-6, the V gene TRBV6-6; D is unresolved. The TCR originated in a man in his forties or fifties with active or convalescent COVID-19. Material for sequencing was peripheral blood. The chain's CDR3 is CASSYSEDNSPLHF. DNA for the CDR3: TGTGCCAGCAGTTACTCGGAGGATAATTCACCCCTCCACTTT.